This T cell receptor (beta chain) was found in a study of shared clonotypes between healthy human individuals. Study outcomes and limitations: Rarefaction analysis demonstrated incomplete sorted-subset sequencing notwithstanding large depth.

CD45RA-negative memory and CD45RA+ naive subsets were split from the CD4+ cells. The table came from immunoSEQ multiplex PCR; TCRdb's copy has only in-frame clones and leaves some out. The data contain millions of clones, approximately 93% of them singletons. A word on this clone: Its antigen is currently unknown.

The CDR3 runs to 16 residues. V lost 3 bases and J lost 0, with 15 bases in between. The germline gives CDR1 SGDLS, CDR2 YYNGEE. The source of this sequence is a man younger than 35 in good health. Some clones in this sample may be carry-over from other donors' samples. This sequence joins TRBV9 and TRBJ2-5, with D perhaps matching TRBD2 (6 bases). Sequencing input: naive CD4+ T cells from PBMCs. The subset was: CD45RA+ positively selected. The CDR3 bases are TGTGCCAGCAGCGCATACCCGACTAGGGACCAAGAGACCCAGTACTTC. Protein sequence: CASSAYPTRDQETQYF.